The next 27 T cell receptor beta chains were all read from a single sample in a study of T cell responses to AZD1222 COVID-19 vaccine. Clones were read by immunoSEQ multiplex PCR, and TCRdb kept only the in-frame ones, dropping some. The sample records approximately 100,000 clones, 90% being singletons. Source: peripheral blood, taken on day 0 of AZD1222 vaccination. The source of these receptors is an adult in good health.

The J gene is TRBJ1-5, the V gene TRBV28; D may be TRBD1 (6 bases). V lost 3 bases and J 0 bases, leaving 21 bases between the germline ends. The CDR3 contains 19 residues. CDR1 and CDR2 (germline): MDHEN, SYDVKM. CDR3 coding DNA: TGTGCCAGCAGTTTCCCGGACAGACCCAGAGGCTATAGCAATCAGCCCCAGCATTTT. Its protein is CASSFPDRPRGYSNQPQHF.

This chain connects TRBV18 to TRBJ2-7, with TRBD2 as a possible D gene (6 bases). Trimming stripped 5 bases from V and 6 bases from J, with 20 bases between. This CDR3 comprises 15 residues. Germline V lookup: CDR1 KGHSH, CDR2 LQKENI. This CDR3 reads CASSATGEGGFEQYF. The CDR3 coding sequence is TGTGCCAGCTCAGCGACGGGGGAAGGAGGGTTCGAGCAGTACTTC.

CDR3: CAWSVLGRWETQYF. In nucleotides, the CDR3 is TGTGCCTGGAGTGTACTTGGACGGTGGGAGACCCAGTACTTC. The rearrangement uses TRBV30 and TRBJ2-5; D unresolved. CDR1 is GTSNPN and CDR2 is SVGIG in the germline V gene (reference sequence). V dropped 0 bases and J dropped 5 bases, with 13 bases sitting between them. The CDR3 loop spans 14 amino acids.

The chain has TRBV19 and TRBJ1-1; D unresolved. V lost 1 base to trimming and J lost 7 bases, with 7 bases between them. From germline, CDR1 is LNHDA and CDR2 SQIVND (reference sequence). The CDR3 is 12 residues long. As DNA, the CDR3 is TGTGCCAGTAGTATAGCAGGACTTGAAGCTTTCTTT. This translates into CASSIAGLEAFF.

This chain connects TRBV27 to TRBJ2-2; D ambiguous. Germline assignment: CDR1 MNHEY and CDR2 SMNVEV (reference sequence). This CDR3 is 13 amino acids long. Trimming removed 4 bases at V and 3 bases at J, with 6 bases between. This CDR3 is CASSYRDTGELFF. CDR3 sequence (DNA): TGTGCCAGCAGTTACCGGGACACCGGGGAGCTGTTTTTT.

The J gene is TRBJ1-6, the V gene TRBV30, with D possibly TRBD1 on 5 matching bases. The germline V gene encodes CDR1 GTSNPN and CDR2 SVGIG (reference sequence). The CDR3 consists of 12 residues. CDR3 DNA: TGTGGTGCACCCGGGGCCAATTCACCCCTCCACTTT. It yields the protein CGAPGANSPLHF.

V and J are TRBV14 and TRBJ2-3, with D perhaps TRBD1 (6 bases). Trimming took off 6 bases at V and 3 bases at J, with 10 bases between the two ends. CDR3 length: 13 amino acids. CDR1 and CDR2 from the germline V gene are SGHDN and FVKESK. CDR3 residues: CASRSTGTDTQYF. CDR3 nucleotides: TGTGCCAGCAGGTCCACAGGGACAGATACGCAGTATTTT.

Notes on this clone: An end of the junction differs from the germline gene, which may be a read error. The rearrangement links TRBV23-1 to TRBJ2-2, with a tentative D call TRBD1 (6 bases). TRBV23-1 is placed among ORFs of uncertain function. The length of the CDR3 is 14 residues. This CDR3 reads CASPGHSKTGELFF. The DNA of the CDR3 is TGCGCCAGCCCGGGACACTCGAAAACCGGGGAGCTGTTTTTT.

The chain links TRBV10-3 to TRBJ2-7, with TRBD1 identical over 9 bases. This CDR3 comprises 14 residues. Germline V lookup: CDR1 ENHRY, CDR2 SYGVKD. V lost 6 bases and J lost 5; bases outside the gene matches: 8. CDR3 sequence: CAISVGGQGNEQYF. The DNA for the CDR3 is TGTGCCATCAGCGTCGGGGGACAGGGCAACGAGCAGTACTTC.

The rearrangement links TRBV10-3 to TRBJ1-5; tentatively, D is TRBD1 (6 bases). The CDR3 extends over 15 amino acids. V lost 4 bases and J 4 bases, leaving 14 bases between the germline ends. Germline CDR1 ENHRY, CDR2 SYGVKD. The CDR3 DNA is TGTGCCATCAGTGTCTCAGGGGCCGGTAATCAGCCCCAGCATTTT. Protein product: CAISVSGAGNQPQHF.

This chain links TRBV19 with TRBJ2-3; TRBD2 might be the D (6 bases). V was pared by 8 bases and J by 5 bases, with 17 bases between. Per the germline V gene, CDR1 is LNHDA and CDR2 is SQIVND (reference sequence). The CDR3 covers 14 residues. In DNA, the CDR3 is TGTGCCAGTCGGGGAGGAGGGCGGGGAGATACGCAGTATTTT. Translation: CASRGGGRGDTQYF.

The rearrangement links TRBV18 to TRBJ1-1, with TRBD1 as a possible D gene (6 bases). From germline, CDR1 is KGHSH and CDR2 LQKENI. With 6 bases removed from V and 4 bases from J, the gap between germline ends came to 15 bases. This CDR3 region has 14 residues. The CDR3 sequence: CASSPTGYGTEAFF. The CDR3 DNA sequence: TGTGCCAGCTCCCCCACAGGGTATGGCACTGAAGCTTTCTTT.

CDR3 DNA: TGTGCCAGCAGCCGACAGGGCCCCTACGAGCAGTACTTC. It encodes CASSRQGPYEQYF. The V and J genes are TRBV25-1 and TRBJ2-7; 7 bases align to TRBD1. V lost 6 bases and J lost 2; bases outside the gene matches: 4. The CDR3 covers 13 residues. Per the germline V gene, CDR1 is MGHDK and CDR2 is SYGVNS.

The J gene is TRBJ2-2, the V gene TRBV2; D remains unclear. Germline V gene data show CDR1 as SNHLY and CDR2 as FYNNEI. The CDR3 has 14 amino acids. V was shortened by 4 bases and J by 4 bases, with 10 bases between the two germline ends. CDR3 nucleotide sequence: TGTGCCAGCAGTGCCGGCGCCGCCACCGGGGAGCTGTTTTTT. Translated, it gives CASSAGAATGELFF.

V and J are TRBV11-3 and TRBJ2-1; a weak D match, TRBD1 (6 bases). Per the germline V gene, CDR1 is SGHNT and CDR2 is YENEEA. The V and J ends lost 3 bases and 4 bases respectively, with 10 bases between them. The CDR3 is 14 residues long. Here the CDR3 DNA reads TGTGCCAGCAGCTTCCGTGGACAGTACAATGAGCAGTTCTTC. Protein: CASSFRGQYNEQFF.

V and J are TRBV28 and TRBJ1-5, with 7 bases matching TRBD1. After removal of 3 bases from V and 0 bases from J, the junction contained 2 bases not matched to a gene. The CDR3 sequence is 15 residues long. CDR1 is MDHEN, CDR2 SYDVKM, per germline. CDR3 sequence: CASSFHRGSNQPQHF. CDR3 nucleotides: TGTGCCAGCAGTTTCCACAGGGGTAGCAATCAGCCCCAGCATTTT.

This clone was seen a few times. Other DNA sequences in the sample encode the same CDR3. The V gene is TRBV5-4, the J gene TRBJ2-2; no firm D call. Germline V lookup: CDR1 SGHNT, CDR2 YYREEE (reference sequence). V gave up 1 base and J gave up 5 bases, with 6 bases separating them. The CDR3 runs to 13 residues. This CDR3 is CASSLWGTGELFF. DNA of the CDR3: TGTGCCAGCAGCTTGTGGGGAACCGGGGAGCTGTTTTTT.

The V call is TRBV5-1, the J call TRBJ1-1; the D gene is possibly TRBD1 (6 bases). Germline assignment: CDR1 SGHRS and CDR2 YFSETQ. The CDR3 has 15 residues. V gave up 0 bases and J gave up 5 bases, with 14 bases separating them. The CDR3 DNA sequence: TGCGCCAGCAGCTTGGACCCGGGAGGGGGGACTGAAGCTTTCTTT. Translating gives CASSLDPGGGTEAFF.

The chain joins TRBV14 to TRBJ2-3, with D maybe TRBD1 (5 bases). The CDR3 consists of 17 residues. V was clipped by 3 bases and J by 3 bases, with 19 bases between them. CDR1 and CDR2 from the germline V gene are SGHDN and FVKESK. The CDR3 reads CASSQRQRLVETDTQYF. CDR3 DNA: TGTGCCAGCAGCCAGCGACAGCGCCTAGTAGAAACAGATACGCAGTATTTT.

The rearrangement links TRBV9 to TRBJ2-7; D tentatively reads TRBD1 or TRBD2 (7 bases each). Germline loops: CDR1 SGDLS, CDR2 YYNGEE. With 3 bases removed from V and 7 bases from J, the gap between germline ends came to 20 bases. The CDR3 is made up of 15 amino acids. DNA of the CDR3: TGTGCCAGCAGCGCGACTGACAGGGAGGGTTTTGAGCAGTACTTC. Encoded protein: CASSATDREGFEQYF.

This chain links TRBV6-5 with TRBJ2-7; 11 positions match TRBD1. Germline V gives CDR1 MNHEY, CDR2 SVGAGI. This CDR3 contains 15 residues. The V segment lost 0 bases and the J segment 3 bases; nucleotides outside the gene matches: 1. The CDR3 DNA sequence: TGTGCCAGCAGTTACTCGGACAGGGGGCTCTACGAGCAGTACTTC. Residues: CASSYSDRGLYEQYF.

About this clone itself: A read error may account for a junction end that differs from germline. CDR3 sequence (DNA): TGTGCTAGCAGCCCAAATAGCGGGGGGGCACAAGAGACCCAGTACTTC. Its protein is CASSPNSGGAQETQYF. The chain joins TRBV7-7 to TRBJ2-5; 11 nucleotides match TRBD2. Germline V CDR1 and CDR2: SSHAT, FNYEAQ (reference sequence). CDR3 size: 16 residues.

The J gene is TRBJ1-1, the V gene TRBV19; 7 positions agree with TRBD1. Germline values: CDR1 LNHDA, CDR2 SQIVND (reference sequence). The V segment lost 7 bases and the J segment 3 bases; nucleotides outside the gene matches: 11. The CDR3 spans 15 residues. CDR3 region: CASTESRTGDTEAFF. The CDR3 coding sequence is TGTGCCAGTACGGAGTCCCGCACAGGGGACACTGAAGCTTTCTTT.

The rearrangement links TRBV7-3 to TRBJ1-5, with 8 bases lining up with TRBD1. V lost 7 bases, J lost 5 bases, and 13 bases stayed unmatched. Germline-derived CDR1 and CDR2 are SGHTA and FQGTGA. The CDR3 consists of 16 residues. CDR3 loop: CASILGRGLVHQPQHF. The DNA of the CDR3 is TGTGCCAGCATCCTAGGCAGGGGGCTGGTTCATCAGCCCCAGCATTTT. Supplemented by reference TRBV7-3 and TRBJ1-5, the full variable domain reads GAGVSQTPSNKVTEKGKYVELRCDPISGHTALYWYRQSLGQGPEFLIYFQGTGAADDSGLPNDRFFAVRPEGSVSTLKIQRTERGDSAVYLCASILGRGLVHQPQHFGDGTRLSIL.

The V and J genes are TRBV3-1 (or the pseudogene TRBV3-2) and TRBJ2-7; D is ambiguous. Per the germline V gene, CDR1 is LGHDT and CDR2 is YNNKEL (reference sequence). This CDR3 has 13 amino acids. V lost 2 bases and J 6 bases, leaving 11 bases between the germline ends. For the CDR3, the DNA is TGTGCCAGCAGCCAAATCGACACGGGCGAGCAGTACTTC. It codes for CASSQIDTGEQYF.

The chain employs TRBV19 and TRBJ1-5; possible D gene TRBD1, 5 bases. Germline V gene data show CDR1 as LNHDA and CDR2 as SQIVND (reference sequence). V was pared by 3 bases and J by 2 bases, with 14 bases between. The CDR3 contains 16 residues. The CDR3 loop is CASSIVGGLRNQPQHF. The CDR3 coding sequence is TGTGCCAGTAGTATTGTTGGGGGTTTACGCAATCAGCCCCAGCATTTT.

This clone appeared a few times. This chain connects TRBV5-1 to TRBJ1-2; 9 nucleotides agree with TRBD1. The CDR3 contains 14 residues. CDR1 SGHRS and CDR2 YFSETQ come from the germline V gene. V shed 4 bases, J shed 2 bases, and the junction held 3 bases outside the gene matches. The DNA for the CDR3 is TGCGCCAGCAGCCCGGGGACAGGGAACTATGGCTACACCTTC. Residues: CASSPGTGNYGYTF.